These T cell receptor beta chains were read from a single sample in a study of response to subunit inactivated influenza vaccine. One entry per CDR3 protein results from TCRdb running MiXCR on the RT-PCR reads. The sample includes around 520,000 distinct CDR3 sequences, over 25% of them seen just once. Source: CD4+ T cells sorted from PBMCs, taken 5 days after vaccination. All receptors come from a man aged 45-65 years who received an inactivated influenza vaccine. Both conserved end residues are part of each CDR3. A D gene is named only where the DNA matches it firmly. A clone size is listed for some rows: how often the clone was seen (once, few, many), or a class if it is expanded.

J gene: TRBJ2-1
clone size: -
CDR3 length: 15
V gene: TRBV3-1
D gene: -
CDR3 DNA: TGTGCCAGCAGCCAAATCAGTGGAGTGGCCGATGAGCAGTTCTTC
CDR3 protein: CASSQISGVADEQFF

J gene: TRBJ1-2
clone size: few
CDR3 length: 13
V gene: TRBV4-1
D gene: -
CDR3 DNA: TGCGCCAGCAGCCGGGACCCCGACGGTGGCTACACCTTC
CDR3 protein: CASSRDPDGGYTF

J gene: TRBJ1-1
clone size: few
CDR3 length: 15
V gene: TRBV7-9
D gene: -
CDR3 DNA: TGTGCCAGCAGCTCGGGCCCTACAGGGAACACTGAAGCTTTCTTT
CDR3 protein: CASSSGPTGNTEAFF

J gene: TRBJ2-1
clone size: -
CDR3 length: 15
V gene: TRBV20-1
D gene: -
CDR3 DNA: TGCAGTGCTCACCAACCGACGCGTATTCTCAATGAGCAGTTCTTC
CDR3 protein: CSAHQPTRILNEQFF

J gene: TRBJ2-2
clone size: -
CDR3 length: 16
V gene: TRBV25-1
D gene: -
CDR3 DNA: TGTGCCAGCGGCGACCCGGCAGCGGAGAGACCCGGGGAGCTGTTTTTT
CDR3 protein: CASGDPAAERPGELFF

J gene: TRBJ2-3
clone size: -
CDR3 length: 15
V gene: TRBV6-5
D gene: -
CDR3 DNA: TGTGCCAGCAGTTACACCAGGACTAGCACAGATACGCAGTATTTT
CDR3 protein: CASSYTRTSTDTQYF

J gene: TRBJ2-3
clone size: -
CDR3 length: 11
V gene: TRBV20-1
D gene: -
CDR3 DNA: TGCAGTGCACCAGGTCTGGATACGCAGTATTTT
CDR3 protein: CSAPGLDTQYF

J gene: TRBJ2-2
clone size: -
CDR3 length: 16
V gene: TRBV5-1
D gene: -
CDR3 DNA: TGCGCCAGCAGCTCGACAGTTATTGCGAACACCGGGGAGCTGTTTTTT
CDR3 protein: CASSSTVIANTGELFF

J gene: TRBJ1-6
clone size: -
CDR3 length: 14
V gene: TRBV20-1
D gene: TRBD1
CDR3 DNA: TGCAGTGCTACCCGGACAGGGAGGAATTCACCCCTCCACTTT
CDR3 protein: CSATRTGRNSPLHF

J gene: TRBJ1-2
clone size: -
CDR3 length: 14
V gene: TRBV29-1
D gene: -
CDR3 DNA: TGCAGCGTGAGACCCCTTATAGGTACCTATGGCTACACCTTC
CDR3 protein: CSVRPLIGTYGYTF

J gene: TRBJ1-2
clone size: few
CDR3 length: 14
V gene: TRBV12-3/TRBV12-4
D gene: -
CDR3 DNA: TGTGCCAGCAGCCCCGGGCAGGGGACCTATGGCTACACCTTC
CDR3 protein: CASSPGQGTYGYTF

J gene: TRBJ2-5
clone size: few
CDR3 length: 17
V gene: TRBV20-1
D gene: TRBD1
CDR3 DNA: TGCAGTGCTAGGGTTCTCGAAGGGACAGCTAGACAAGAGACCCAGTACTTC
CDR3 protein: CSARVLEGTARQETQYF

J gene: TRBJ1-5
clone size: -
CDR3 length: 12
V gene: TRBV20-1
D gene: -
CDR3 DNA: TGCAGTGCTAGGCACCCCTCGTTGGCCCAGCATTTT
CDR3 protein: CSARHPSLAQHF

J gene: TRBJ2-1
clone size: -
CDR3 length: 16
V gene: TRBV20-1
D gene: -
CDR3 DNA: TGCAGTGCTAGAGATCGGATCGAAGTGGGAGGAAATGAGCAGTTCTTC
CDR3 protein: CSARDRIEVGGNEQFF

J gene: TRBJ1-2
clone size: -
CDR3 length: 13
V gene: TRBV7-9
D gene: -
CDR3 DNA: TGTGCCAGCAGCTTAGGCTCCGTGGAAGGCTACACCTTC
CDR3 protein: CASSLGSVEGYTF

J gene: TRBJ2-5
clone size: -
CDR3 length: 13
V gene: TRBV20-1
D gene: -
CDR3 DNA: TGCAGTGCTAGAGATCTCACAGGGTGGACCCAGTACTTC
CDR3 protein: CSARDLTGWTQYF

J gene: TRBJ2-2
clone size: few
CDR3 length: 15
V gene: TRBV7-6
D gene: TRBD1
CDR3 DNA: TGTGCCAGCAGCTCCCGACAGGGAAAAACCGGGGAGCTGTTTTTT
CDR3 protein: CASSSRQGKTGELFF

J gene: TRBJ2-3
clone size: few
CDR3 length: 13
V gene: TRBV12-3/TRBV12-4
D gene: -
CDR3 DNA: TGTGCCAGCAGTTTAGCATACCAAGATACGCAGTATTTT
CDR3 protein: CASSLAYQDTQYF

J gene: TRBJ2-3
clone size: -
CDR3 length: 15
V gene: TRBV7-3
D gene: TRBD1
CDR3 DNA: TGTGCCAGCAGTAGAACAGGGGGCTGGGTAGATACGCAGTATTTT
CDR3 protein: CASSRTGGWVDTQYF

J gene: TRBJ2-7
clone size: -
CDR3 length: 14
V gene: TRBV6-1
D gene: -
CDR3 DNA: TGTGCCAGCACCAAAGGTCGGGACTCCTACGAGCAGTACTTC
CDR3 protein: CASTKGRDSYEQYF

J gene: TRBJ2-1
clone size: -
CDR3 length: 15
V gene: TRBV24-1
D gene: TRBD2
CDR3 DNA: TGTGCCACCAGTGATAGAGCGGGGGACTACAATGAGCAGTTCTTC
CDR3 protein: CATSDRAGDYNEQFF

J gene: TRBJ2-7
clone size: -
CDR3 length: 14
V gene: TRBV7-9
D gene: TRBD1
CDR3 DNA: TGTGCCAGCAGCCGACAGGGGTACGTAGACGAGCAGTACTTC
CDR3 protein: CASSRQGYVDEQYF

J gene: TRBJ1-5
clone size: -
CDR3 length: 13
V gene: TRBV10-3
D gene: -
CDR3 DNA: TGTGCCATCAGCCAGGGCGTCAATCAGCCCCAGCATTTT
CDR3 protein: CAISQGVNQPQHF

J gene: TRBJ1-2
clone size: few
CDR3 length: 14
V gene: TRBV6-5
D gene: TRBD1
CDR3 DNA: TGTGCCAGCAGTTACTCGACAGGGGATAGTGGCTACACCTTC
CDR3 protein: CASSYSTGDSGYTF

J gene: TRBJ2-7
clone size: few
CDR3 length: 14
V gene: TRBV20-1
D gene: TRBD2
CDR3 DNA: TGCAGTGCCCCTAGCGGAGAAGACTCCTACGAGCAGTACTTC
CDR3 protein: CSAPSGEDSYEQYF

J gene: TRBJ2-5
clone size: few
CDR3 length: 13
V gene: TRBV7-2
D gene: -
CDR3 DNA: TGTGCCAGCAGCTACCAGGGAATAGAGACCCAGTACTTC
CDR3 protein: CASSYQGIETQYF

J gene: TRBJ2-2
clone size: -
CDR3 length: 16
V gene: TRBV7-9
D gene: TRBD2
CDR3 DNA: TGTGCCAGCAGAAATAGAGCGGGAGTGAACACCGGGGAGCTGTTTTTT
CDR3 protein: CASRNRAGVNTGELFF

J gene: TRBJ2-1
clone size: -
CDR3 length: 11
V gene: TRBV20-1
D gene: -
CDR3 DNA: TGCAGTGCTTACTCCATAAATGAGCAGTTCTTC
CDR3 protein: CSAYSINEQFF

J gene: TRBJ2-1
clone size: many
CDR3 length: 17
V gene: TRBV28
D gene: -
CDR3 DNA: TGTGCCAGCAGTCCTCTTATGTCCGGGGGAGCCTACAATGAGCAGTTCTTC
CDR3 protein: CASSPLMSGGAYNEQFF

J gene: TRBJ2-5
clone size: many
CDR3 length: 14
V gene: TRBV29-1
D gene: -
CDR3 DNA: TGCAGCGTTGATTCAGCAGGGAGTGGAGAGACCCAGTACTTC
CDR3 protein: CSVDSAGSGETQYF

J gene: TRBJ1-1
clone size: few
CDR3 length: 15
V gene: TRBV5-1
D gene: -
CDR3 DNA: TGCGCCAGCAGACCGGTTGGGGGGGCGTACACTGAAGCTTTCTTT
CDR3 protein: CASRPVGGAYTEAFF

J gene: TRBJ2-3
clone size: -
CDR3 length: 15
V gene: TRBV20-1
D gene: TRBD2
CDR3 DNA: TGCAGTGCTAGAGATGCAGCGGGGTCACTAGATACGCAGTATTTT
CDR3 protein: CSARDAAGSLDTQYF

J gene: TRBJ2-4
clone size: -
CDR3 length: 13
V gene: TRBV28
D gene: -
CDR3 DNA: TGTGCCAGCCGGGGGATAGCCAAAAACATTCAGTACTTC
CDR3 protein: CASRGIAKNIQYF

J gene: TRBJ1-2
clone size: -
CDR3 length: 10
V gene: TRBV20-1
D gene: -
CDR3 DNA: TGCTCTCTGGACAGCTATGGCTACACCTTC
CDR3 protein: CSLDSYGYTF

J gene: TRBJ2-1
clone size: few
CDR3 length: 17
V gene: TRBV11-2
D gene: -
CDR3 DNA: TGTGCCAGCAGCTTAGACGGGCGGGGGCAGCCGTACAATGAGCAGTTCTTC
CDR3 protein: CASSLDGRGQPYNEQFF

J gene: TRBJ2-1
clone size: -
CDR3 length: 13
V gene: TRBV7-9
D gene: -
CDR3 DNA: TGTGCCAGCAGCCCTGGGTGGGGCAATGAGCAGTTCTTC
CDR3 protein: CASSPGWGNEQFF

J gene: TRBJ2-7
clone size: -
CDR3 length: 15
V gene: TRBV18
D gene: TRBD1
CDR3 DNA: TGTGCCAGCTCAACCCGGACAGGGATCCCGAACGAGCAGTACTTC
CDR3 protein: CASSTRTGIPNEQYF

J gene: TRBJ2-5
clone size: few
CDR3 length: 14
V gene: TRBV20-1
D gene: TRBD2
CDR3 DNA: TGCAGTGCTTCCGGGACTAGCGGGGAAGAGACCCAGTACTTC
CDR3 protein: CSASGTSGEETQYF

J gene: TRBJ2-7
clone size: -
CDR3 length: 15
V gene: TRBV12-3/TRBV12-4
D gene: -
CDR3 DNA: TGTGCCAGCAGTTTTAGTCCAGGGCCAGGATACGAGCAGTACTTC
CDR3 protein: CASSFSPGPGYEQYF

J gene: TRBJ2-2
clone size: -
CDR3 length: 14
V gene: TRBV4-3
D gene: -
CDR3 DNA: TGCGCCAGCAGCCAAGAGGGGTCTGGCGGGGAGCTGTTTTTT
CDR3 protein: CASSQEGSGGELFF

J gene: TRBJ1-5
clone size: -
CDR3 length: 16
V gene: TRBV4-1
D gene: TRBD1
CDR3 DNA: TGCGCCAGCAGCCCATTCAAACAGGGGCAGTATCAGCCCCAGCATTTT
CDR3 protein: CASSPFKQGQYQPQHF

J gene: TRBJ2-3
clone size: few
CDR3 length: 16
V gene: TRBV11-2
D gene: TRBD1
CDR3 DNA: TGTGCCAGCAGCCCCCGACGGGACAGGAGCACAGATACGCAGTATTTT
CDR3 protein: CASSPRRDRSTDTQYF

J gene: TRBJ2-7
clone size: -
CDR3 length: 16
V gene: TRBV6-5
D gene: TRBD1
CDR3 DNA: TGTGCCAGCAGTTACTCCGGGACAGGGGGCTCCTACGAGCAGTACTTC
CDR3 protein: CASSYSGTGGSYEQYF

J gene: TRBJ2-4
clone size: many
CDR3 length: 13
V gene: TRBV20-1
D gene: -
CDR3 DNA: TGCAGTGCTCAGACCAGGGCCAAAAACATTCAGTACTTC
CDR3 protein: CSAQTRAKNIQYF

J gene: TRBJ2-7
clone size: many
CDR3 length: 11
V gene: TRBV14
D gene: -
CDR3 DNA: TGTGCCAGCAGCCAGCGCTACGAGCAGTACTTC
CDR3 protein: CASSQRYEQYF

J gene: TRBJ1-3
clone size: few
CDR3 length: 16
V gene: TRBV25-1
D gene: -
CDR3 DNA: TGTGCCAGCAGTGACCCTGGTCGGGGAGCGGGAAACACCACATATTTT
CDR3 protein: CASSDPGRGAGNTTYF

J gene: TRBJ2-7
clone size: many
CDR3 length: 13
V gene: TRBV6-2/TRBV6-3
D gene: -
CDR3 DNA: TGTGCCAGCAGTGGCCAGGTTGTCAACGAGCAGTACTTC
CDR3 protein: CASSGQVVNEQYF

J gene: TRBJ1-2
clone size: many
CDR3 length: 15
V gene: TRBV10-3
D gene: TRBD1
CDR3 DNA: TGTGCCATCAGTGAGTCGGGACAGGGTATTGGAGGCTACACCTTC
CDR3 protein: CAISESGQGIGGYTF

J gene: TRBJ2-4
clone size: few
CDR3 length: 13
V gene: TRBV5-8
D gene: TRBD1
CDR3 DNA: TGTGCCAGCAGGGGGACAGGGTATCTTGTTCAGTACTTC
CDR3 protein: CASRGTGYLVQYF

J gene: TRBJ1-5
clone size: -
CDR3 length: 15
V gene: TRBV13
D gene: TRBD1
CDR3 DNA: TGTGCCAGCACCCACAGGGGGAGGGGGAATCAGCCCCAGCATTTT
CDR3 protein: CASTHRGRGNQPQHF

J gene: TRBJ2-3
clone size: few
CDR3 length: 15
V gene: TRBV28
D gene: TRBD2
CDR3 DNA: TGTGCCAGCTCCCTTGGGAGCGGGGGAGGAGATACGCAGTATTTT
CDR3 protein: CASSLGSGGGDTQYF

J gene: TRBJ1-4
clone size: -
CDR3 length: 15
V gene: TRBV28
D gene: -
CDR3 DNA: TGTGCCAGCAGTTTATACCGGGTGCCTAATGAAAAACTGTTTTTT
CDR3 protein: CASSLYRVPNEKLFF

J gene: TRBJ2-5
clone size: -
CDR3 length: 14
V gene: TRBV5-1
D gene: -
CDR3 DNA: TGCGCCAGCAGCGGGAGGGGGGTCGGAGAGACCCAGTACTTC
CDR3 protein: CASSGRGVGETQYF

J gene: TRBJ2-3
clone size: -
CDR3 length: 16
V gene: TRBV7-2
D gene: TRBD2
CDR3 DNA: TGTGCCAGCAGCTTAGAACTAGCGGGAGTTACAGATACGCAGTATTTT
CDR3 protein: CASSLELAGVTDTQYF

J gene: TRBJ2-7
clone size: once
CDR3 length: 14
V gene: TRBV20-1
D gene: TRBD2
CDR3 DNA: TGCAGTGCTAGATGGCGGGAGGGCCCATACGAGCAGTACTTC
CDR3 protein: CSARWREGPYEQYF